Listed here are 28 T cell receptor beta chains from one sample, sequenced in a study of blood T cell repertoires in COVID-19. Sequencing used immunoSEQ multiplex PCR; TCRdb keeps in-frame clones, though not all of them. The table shows around 180,000 clones, with approximately 84% occurring only once. The specimen sequenced was PBMCs or T cells enriched from blood (not recorded which). Every receptor here comes from a man aged 50-60 years who had recovered from COVID-19.

The CDR3 coding sequence is TGTGCCAGCAGCCCTCATTCAAGGGGTGGCACTGAAGCTTTCTTT. This gives the protein CASSPHSRGGTEAFF. The V call is TRBV7-2, the J call TRBJ1-1, with a tentative D call TRBD1 (5 bases). This CDR3 region has 15 residues. From germline, CDR1 is SGHTA and CDR2 FQGNSA. With 5 bases removed from V and 4 bases from J, the gap between germline ends came to 17 bases.

This chain uses TRBV19 with TRBJ1-1; 7 nucleotides align to TRBD1. V was pared by 6 bases and J by 0 bases, with 7 bases of the junction left unmatched. Per germline, CDR1 LNHDA and CDR2 SQIVND (reference sequence). There are 15 residues in the CDR3. Here the CDR3 reads CASSQAQGVNTEAFF. The DNA for the CDR3 is TGTGCCAGTAGCCAGGCCCAGGGGGTGAACACTGAAGCTTTCTTT.

The V and J genes are TRBV19 and TRBJ2-1; D may be TRBD2 (5 bases). Germline assignment: CDR1 LNHDA and CDR2 SQIVND (reference sequence). Trimming cost V 1 base and J 10 bases, with 14 bases left between them. This CDR3 has 14 amino acids. The CDR3 DNA sequence: TGTGCCAGTAGTATAGCTCGGGGTTTAGGAGAGCAGTTCTTC. It yields the protein CASSIARGLGEQFF.

The chain carries TRBV7-2 and TRBJ1-2; the match to TRBD1 covers 7 bases. This CDR3 region has 13 residues. V was clipped by 2 bases and J by 7 bases; unmatched bases: 4. CDR1 and CDR2 from the germline V gene are SGHTA and FQGNSA. The CDR3 bases are TGTGCCAGCAGCTTAAACAGGGGAGCTGGCTACACCTTC. This sequence encodes CASSLNRGAGYTF.

The chain joins TRBV5-1 to TRBJ2-7, with D possibly TRBD2 on 5 matching bases. V was trimmed by 0 bases and J by 5 bases, leaving 9 bases between them. The CDR3 is 13 residues long. Germline CDR1 SGHRS, CDR2 YFSETQ. This CDR3 is CASSLGHGNEQYF. The DNA of the CDR3 is TGCGCCAGCAGCTTGGGCCACGGGAACGAGCAGTACTTC.

The chain combines TRBV19 with TRBJ1-4; D not certain. V was clipped by 9 bases and J by 0 bases, with 17 bases between them. This CDR3 comprises 16 residues. Germline loops: CDR1 LNHDA, CDR2 SQIVND (reference sequence). CDR3 nucleotide sequence: TGTGCCAGCTCACCTTGGAGGGAGGCAACTAATGAAAAACTGTTTTTT. This codes for CASSPWREATNEKLFF.

As regards this clone: Other DNA sequences from this sample encode an identical CDR3 as well. The chain employs TRBV5-4 and TRBJ2-1; 13 nucleotides agree with TRBD2. The germline V gene has CDR1 SGHNT and CDR2 YYREEE (reference sequence). The CDR3 covers 15 residues. V lost 2 bases, J lost 8 bases, and 4 bases stayed unmatched. The chain's CDR3 is CASSFTSGGAYEQFF. DNA of the CDR3: TGTGCCAGCAGCTTCACTAGCGGGGGGGCCTATGAGCAGTTCTTC.

The chain links TRBV29-1 to TRBJ1-2; 9 positions agree with TRBD1. Trimming removed 1 base from V and 5 bases from J; junction bases left unmatched: 8. The CDR3 has 15 amino acids. Germline CDR1 is SQVTM and CDR2 is ANQGSEA. The CDR3, as DNA: TGCAGCGTTGAAGGAGGAACAGGGGGCGCTTATGGCTACACCTTC. Protein product: CSVEGGTGGAYGYTF.

The chain combines TRBV4-1 with TRBJ2-7; TRBD2 agrees at 10 bases. Germline V CDR1 and CDR2: MGHRA, YSYEKL. This CDR3 comprises 14 residues. V was pared by 4 bases and J by 3 bases, with 3 bases of the junction left unmatched. The CDR3 loop is CASSPGLAIYEQYF. For the CDR3, the DNA is TGCGCCAGCAGCCCGGGACTAGCGATCTACGAGCAGTACTTC.

In its sample, this clone was seen once. The chain is built from TRBV30 and TRBJ1-4, with TRBD1 as a possible D gene (5 bases). The V and J ends lost 0 bases and 7 bases respectively, with 12 bases between them. The germline gives CDR1 GTSNPN, CDR2 SVGIG (reference sequence). This CDR3 has 14 residues. CDR3 DNA sequence: TGTGCCTGGAGTGTTAGGGGAGGGACTGAAAAACTGTTTTTT. It specifies CAWSVRGGTEKLFF.

This sequence joins TRBV19 and TRBJ1-3; D remains unclear. The V gene's germline CDR1 is LNHDA and CDR2 SQIVND (reference sequence). The V end was cut by 6 bases, the J end by 0 bases, with 15 bases between. The CDR3 contains 16 residues. The CDR3 sequence is CASSPRLLLSGNTIYF. The DNA of the CDR3 is TGTGCCAGTAGCCCGAGACTACTCCTCTCTGGAAACACCATATATTTT.

About this clone itself: The same CDR3 can be traced to other DNA sequences in this sample. J is TRBJ1-2 and V is TRBV12-3 or TRBV12-4, with D possibly TRBD1 on 6 matching bases. This CDR3 contains 12 residues. Deletions cut 3 bases from V and 4 bases from J, with 6 bases between. The CDR3 nucleotides read TGTGCCAGCAGTTTGACAGGCTATGGCTACACCTTC. Translated: CASSLTGYGYTF.

The rearrangement links TRBV28 to TRBJ2-6; a weak D match, TRBD1 (6 bases). Trimming shortened V by 4 bases and J by 3 bases, and 19 bases separated the two germline ends. Germline V lookup: CDR1 MDHEN, CDR2 SYDVKM. This CDR3 contains 18 residues. The CDR3: CASSSLSQGLYGANVLTF. The DNA of the CDR3 is TGTGCCAGCAGTTCGCTCAGTCAGGGGCTCTATGGGGCCAACGTCCTGACTTTC.

The V call is TRBV4-2, the J call TRBJ2-7, with TRBD2 as a possible D gene (5 bases). Trimming removed 1 base at V and 0 bases at J, with 13 bases between. CDR1 is LGHNA, CDR2 YNFKEQ, per germline. The CDR3 runs 16 residues. CDR3 sequence (DNA): TGTGCCAGCAGCCAAGCCAGAAGAGGACTCTCCTACGAGCAGTACTTC. Translated: CASSQARRGLSYEQYF.

About this clone itself: The junction and the germline gene differ at one end; a read error may be behind it. This rearrangement joins TRBV12-3 or TRBV12-4 to TRBJ2-1, with D maybe TRBD2 (5 bases). The CDR3 consists of 13 residues. The CDR3 loop reads CASRLALYNEQFF. The CDR3, as DNA: TGTGCCAGCAGGTTAGCGTTATACAATGAGCAGTTCTTC.

This clone was seen once. The chain uses TRBV4-1 and TRBJ2-5, with 15 bases matching TRBD2. In germline, CDR1 is MGHRA, CDR2 YSYEKL. The CDR3 runs to 20 residues. Trimming took 0 bases from V and 3 from J; bases not matched to a gene: 11. The CDR3 spells CASSQDGTSGGRGSKETQYF. CDR3 nucleotides: TGCGCCAGCAGCCAAGATGGGACTAGCGGGGGGCGCGGTTCTAAAGAGACCCAGTACTTC.

The J gene is TRBJ1-1, the V gene TRBV18; D is unresolved. Trimming shortened V by 2 bases and J by 7 bases, and 11 bases separated the two germline ends. This CDR3 contains 13 residues. The germline V gene has CDR1 KGHSH and CDR2 LQKENI. CDR3 amino acids: CASSPISGGEAFF. CDR3 nucleotides: TGTGCCAGCTCACCAATCTCGGGTGGTGAAGCTTTCTTT.

This clone was seen only a few times. CDR3 coding DNA: TGCGCCAGCAGCCAAGGCAGAGGGTCACCCGGGGAGCTGTTTTTT. It yields the protein CASSQGRGSPGELFF. J is TRBJ2-2 and V is TRBV4-3; the D gene is possibly TRBD2 (5 bases). V lost 1 base to trimming and J lost 6 bases, with 12 bases between them. This CDR3 is built from 15 residues. The germline V gene has CDR1 LGHNA and CDR2 YSLEER.

The chain joins TRBV7-8 to TRBJ1-5; maybe TRBD1 (5 bases). Looked up from germline, CDR1 is SGHVS and CDR2 is FQNEAQ. The CDR3 is made up of 13 amino acids. Deletions cut 4 bases from V and 4 bases from J, with 8 bases between. CDR3 in DNA: TGTGCCAGCAGCTCGACAGAAAATCAGCCCCAGCATTTT. This translates into CASSSTENQPQHF. Complete variable domain (other parts from reference TRBV7-8 and TRBJ1-5): GAGVSQSPRYKVAKRGQDVALRCDPISGHVSLFWYQQALGQGPEFLTYFQNEAQLDKSGLPSDRFFAERPEGSVSTLKIQRTQQEDSAVYLCASSSTENQPQHFGDGTRLSIL.

The genes are TRBV5-6 and TRBJ1-3, with D possibly TRBD1 on 5 matching bases. This CDR3 comprises 16 residues. The V gene lost 3 bases and the J gene lost 0 bases, with 13 bases spanning the gap. Germline assignment: CDR1 SGHDT and CDR2 YYEEEE. The DNA of the CDR3 is TGTGCCAGCAGCTCGACTTTCGACAGCTCTGGAAACACCATATATTTT. As protein: CASSSTFDSSGNTIYF.

The chain links TRBV18 to TRBJ2-5, with D perhaps TRBD2 (5 bases). Germline CDR1 KGHSH, CDR2 LQKENI. The CDR3 sequence is 14 residues long. V was trimmed by 5 bases and J by 5 bases, leaving 15 bases between them. The CDR3 region is CASSGNRGGETQYF. CDR3 sequence (DNA): TGTGCCAGCTCAGGGAACCGAGGCGGGGAGACCCAGTACTTC.

The V and J genes are TRBV19 and TRBJ1-2; D ambiguous. CDR1 and CDR2 from the germline V gene are LNHDA and SQIVND (reference sequence). Trimming took 3 bases from V and 0 from J, leaving 8 bases between them. This CDR3 is 14 amino acids long. CDR3 sequence: CASSISDTNYGYTF. The CDR3 coding sequence is TGTGCCAGTAGTATTTCTGACACTAACTATGGCTACACCTTC.

The gene calls are TRBV4-3 and TRBJ2-5; 8 bases map to TRBD2. The CDR3 is 18 amino acids. In germline, CDR1 is LGHNA, CDR2 YSLEER. V gave up 4 bases and J gave up 2 bases; unmatched junction bases: 15. The CDR3 loop is CASSRFLSGGGGQETQYF. The CDR3 DNA reads as TGCGCCAGCAGCCGGTTCCTGTCAGGTGGCGGGGGGCAAGAGACCCAGTACTTC.

This chain connects TRBV5-4 to TRBJ1-3; D is possibly TRBD1 (6 bases). In germline, CDR1 is SGHNT, CDR2 YYREEE (reference sequence). With 2 bases removed from V and 4 bases from J, the gap between germline ends came to 16 bases. This CDR3 is 16 amino acids long. CDR3 in amino acids: CASSFLTTGPGNTIYF. The DNA for the CDR3 is TGTGCCAGCAGCTTCCTTACTACAGGGCCAGGAAACACCATATATTTT. Variable domain in full (rest from reference TRBV5-4 and TRBJ1-3): ETGVTQSPTHLIKTRGQQVTLRCSSQSGHNTVSWYQQALGQGPQFIFQYYREEENGRGNFPPRFSGLQFPNYSSELNVNALELDDSALYLCASSFLTTGPGNTIYFGEGSWLTVV.

This chain links TRBV7-9 with TRBJ2-7; perhaps TRBD1 as D (6 bases). CDR1 and CDR2 from the germline V gene are SEHNR and FQNEAQ (reference sequence). Trimming stripped 3 bases from V and 2 bases from J, with 11 bases between. The CDR3 runs 14 residues. CDR3 nucleotides: TGTGCCAGCAGCTTCGTGGACAGCCCCTACGAGCAGTACTTC. It encodes CASSFVDSPYEQYF.

V usage is TRBV2 and J usage is TRBJ2-3, with D possibly TRBD2 on 7 matching bases. Per the germline V gene, CDR1 is SNHLY and CDR2 is FYNNEI. The CDR3 totals 15 residues. V gave up 6 bases and J gave up 3 bases, with 16 bases separating them. Here the CDR3 reads CASRPQGGWTDTQYF. Here the CDR3 DNA reads TGTGCCAGCAGACCACAGGGAGGGTGGACAGATACGCAGTATTTT.

The chain couples TRBV7-9 to TRBJ2-7, with TRBD1 identical over 7 bases. The CDR3 extends over 14 amino acids. V lost 3 bases, J lost 5 bases, and 7 bases stayed unmatched. CDR1 SEHNR and CDR2 FQNEAQ come from the germline V gene (reference sequence). The CDR3 coding sequence is TGTGCCAGCAGCTTGACGACAGGGTTCCACGAGCAGTACTTC. This gives the protein CASSLTTGFHEQYF.

The V gene is TRBV6-5, the J gene TRBJ2-5; the match to TRBD2 covers 7 bases. The ends lost 6 bases at V and 5 bases at J; junction bases unmatched: 6. Per the germline V gene, CDR1 is MNHEY and CDR2 is SVGAGI. This CDR3 comprises 13 residues. The CDR3 coding sequence is TGTGCCAGCAGGGGGGGGGTCAGGGAGACCCAGTACTTC. The encoded protein is CASRGGVRETQYF.